A single TCR beta chain is shown here with its context. The entry originates in a study of Ad26.COV2.S vaccination and SARS-CoV-2 variants. Study context: Donor had been placed in the Ad26.COV2.S arm of the COV1001 trial.

Trimming took off 1 base at V and 0 bases at J, with 12 bases between the two ends. CDR3 size: 17 residues. Germline assignment: CDR1 MNHNS and CDR2 SASEGT. Treatment noted: approximately 18 received Ad26.COV2.S at low or high dose, single or two shots; about 5 received placebo; per-sample allocation not given. Vaccine and placebo recipients were sampled on day 63 after the first injection. TCRdb's table, derived via immunoSEQ multiplex PCR, lists solely in-frame clones and lacks some. The sample holds around 340,000 clones, about 87% seen once. The sequencing used peripheral blood, collected in a trial of Ad26.COV2.S vaccine versus placebo. This receptor was taken from a person between 18 and 65 years old who received the Ad26.COV2.S COVID-19 vaccine or a placebo. The genes are TRBV6-1 and TRBJ2-2; possibly TRBD1 or TRBD2 for D (5 bases each). The CDR3 DNA sequence: TGTGCCAGCAGTGAAGATCCTGGGGGAACGAACACCGGGGAGCTGTTTTTT. The encoded protein is CASSEDPGGTNTGELFF.